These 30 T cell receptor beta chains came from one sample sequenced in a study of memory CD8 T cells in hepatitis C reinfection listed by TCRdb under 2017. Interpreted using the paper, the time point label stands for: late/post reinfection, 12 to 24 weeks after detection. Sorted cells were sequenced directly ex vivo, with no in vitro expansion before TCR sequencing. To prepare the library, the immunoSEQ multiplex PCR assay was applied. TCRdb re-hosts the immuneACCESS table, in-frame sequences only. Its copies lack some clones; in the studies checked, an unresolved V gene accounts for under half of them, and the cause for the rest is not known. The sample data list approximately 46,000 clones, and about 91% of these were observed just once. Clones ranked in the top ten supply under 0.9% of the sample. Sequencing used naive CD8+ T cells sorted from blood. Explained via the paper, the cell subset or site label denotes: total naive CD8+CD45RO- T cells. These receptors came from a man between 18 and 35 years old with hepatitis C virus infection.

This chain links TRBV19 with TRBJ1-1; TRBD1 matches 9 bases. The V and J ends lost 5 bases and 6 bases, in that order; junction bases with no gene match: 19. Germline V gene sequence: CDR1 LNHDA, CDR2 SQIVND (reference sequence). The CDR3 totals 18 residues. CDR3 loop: CASSSEGGTGIIGAEAFF. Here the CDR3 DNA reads TGTGCCAGTAGTTCGGAAGGAGGGACAGGGATAATCGGCGCTGAAGCTTTCTTT.

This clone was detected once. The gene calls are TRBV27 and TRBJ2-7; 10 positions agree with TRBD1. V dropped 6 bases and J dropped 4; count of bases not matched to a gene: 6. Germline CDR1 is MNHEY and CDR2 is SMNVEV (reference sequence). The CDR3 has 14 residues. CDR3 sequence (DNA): TGTGCCAGCAGACCGACAGGGGGCAGTTACGAGCAGTACTTC. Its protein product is CASRPTGGSYEQYF.

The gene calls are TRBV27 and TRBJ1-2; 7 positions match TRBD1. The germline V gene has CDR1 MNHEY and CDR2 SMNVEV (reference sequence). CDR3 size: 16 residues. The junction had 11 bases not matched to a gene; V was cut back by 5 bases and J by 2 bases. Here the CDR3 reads CASSHRGDSENYGYTF. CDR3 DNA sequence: TGTGCCAGCAGTCACCGCGGGGACAGCGAAAACTATGGCTACACCTTC.

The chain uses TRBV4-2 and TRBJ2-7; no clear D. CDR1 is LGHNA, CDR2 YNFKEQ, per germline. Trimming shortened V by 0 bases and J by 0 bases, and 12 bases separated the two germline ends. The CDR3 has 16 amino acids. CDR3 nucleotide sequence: TGTGCCAGCAGCCAAGACAAAGGCTCTAGCTCCTACGAGCAGTACTTC. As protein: CASSQDKGSSSYEQYF.

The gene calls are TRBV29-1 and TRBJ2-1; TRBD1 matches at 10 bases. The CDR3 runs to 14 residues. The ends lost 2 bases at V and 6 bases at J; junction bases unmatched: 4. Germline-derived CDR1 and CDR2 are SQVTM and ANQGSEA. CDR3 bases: TGCAGCGTTGAAATCTGGGACAGGGGCAATGAGCAGTTCTTC. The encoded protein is CSVEIWDRGNEQFF.

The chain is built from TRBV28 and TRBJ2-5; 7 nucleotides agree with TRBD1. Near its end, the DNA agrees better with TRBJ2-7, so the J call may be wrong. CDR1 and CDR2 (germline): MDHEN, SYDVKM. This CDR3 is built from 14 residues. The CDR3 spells CASSFHRGAYEQYF. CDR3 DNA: TGTGCCAGCAGTTTTCACAGGGGAGCTTACGAGCAGTACTTC.

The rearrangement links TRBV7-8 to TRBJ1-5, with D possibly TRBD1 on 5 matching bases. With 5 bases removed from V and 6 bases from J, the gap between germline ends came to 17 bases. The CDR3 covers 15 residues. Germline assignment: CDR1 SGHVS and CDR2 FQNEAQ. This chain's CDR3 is CASSPMGGVGQPQHF. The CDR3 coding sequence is TGTGCCAGCAGCCCAATGGGAGGGGTAGGTCAGCCCCAGCATTTT.

This CDR3 reads CASSIRPEDEKLFF. The CDR3 region has the DNA TGTGCCAGCAGTATACGGCCCGAGGATGAAAAACTGTTTTTT. V gene TRBV28 combines with J gene TRBJ1-4; D not certain. Per the germline V gene, CDR1 is MDHEN and CDR2 is SYDVKM. Trimming removed 5 bases at V and 6 bases at J, with 13 bases between. The CDR3 totals 14 residues. The full variable domain, its missing parts supplied by reference TRBV28 and TRBJ1-4, is DVKVTQSSRYLVKRTGEKVFLECVQDMDHENMFWYRQDPGLGLRLIYFSYDVKMKEKGDIPEGYSVSREKKERFSLILESASTNQTSMYLCASSIRPEDEKLFFGSGTQLSVL.

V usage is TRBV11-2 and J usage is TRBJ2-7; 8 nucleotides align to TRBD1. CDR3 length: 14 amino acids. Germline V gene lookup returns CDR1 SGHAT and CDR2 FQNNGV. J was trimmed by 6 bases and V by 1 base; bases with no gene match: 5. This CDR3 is CASSLGPGTGEQYV. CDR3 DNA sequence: TGTGCCAGCAGCTTAGGTCCGGGGACAGGCGAGCAGTACGTC.

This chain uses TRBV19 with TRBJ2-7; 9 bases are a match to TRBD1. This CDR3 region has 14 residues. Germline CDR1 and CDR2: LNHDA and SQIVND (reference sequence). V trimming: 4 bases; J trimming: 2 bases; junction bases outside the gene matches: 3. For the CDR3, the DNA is TGTGCCAGTAGTACTACAGGGGGCCCCTACGAGCAGTACTTC. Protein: CASSTTGGPYEQYF.

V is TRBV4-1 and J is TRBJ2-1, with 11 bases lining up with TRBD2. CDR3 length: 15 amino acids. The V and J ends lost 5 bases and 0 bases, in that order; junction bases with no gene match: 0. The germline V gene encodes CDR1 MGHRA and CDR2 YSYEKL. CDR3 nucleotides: TGCGCCAGCAGCGGGACTAGCGGCTCCTACAATGAGCAGTTCTTC. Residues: CASSGTSGSYNEQFF.

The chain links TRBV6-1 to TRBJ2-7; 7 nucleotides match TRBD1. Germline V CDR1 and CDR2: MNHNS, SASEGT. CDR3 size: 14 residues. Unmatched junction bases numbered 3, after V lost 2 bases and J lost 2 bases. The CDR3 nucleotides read TGTGCCAGCAGTGAATACCAGGGGGCCTACGAGCAGTACGTC. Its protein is CASSEYQGAYEQYV.

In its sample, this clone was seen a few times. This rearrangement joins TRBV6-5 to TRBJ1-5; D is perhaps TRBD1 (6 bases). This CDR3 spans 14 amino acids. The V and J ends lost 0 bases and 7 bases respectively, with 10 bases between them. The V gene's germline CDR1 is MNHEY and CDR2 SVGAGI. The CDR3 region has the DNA TGTGCCAGCAGTTACTCGGGGGCAGAACAGCCCCAGCATTTT. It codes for CASSYSGAEQPQHF.

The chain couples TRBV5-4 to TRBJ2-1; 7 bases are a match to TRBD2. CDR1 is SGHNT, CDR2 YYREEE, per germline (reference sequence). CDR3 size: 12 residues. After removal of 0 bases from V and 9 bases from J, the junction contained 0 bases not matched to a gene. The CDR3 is CASSLERGEQFF. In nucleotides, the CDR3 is TGTGCCAGCAGCTTGGAGCGGGGTGAGCAGTTCTTC.

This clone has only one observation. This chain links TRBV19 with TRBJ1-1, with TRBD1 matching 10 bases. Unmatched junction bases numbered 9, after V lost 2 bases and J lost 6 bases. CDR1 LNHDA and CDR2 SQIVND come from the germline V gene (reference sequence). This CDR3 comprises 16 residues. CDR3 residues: CASSIRDRGRMAEAFF. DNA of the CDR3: TGTGCCAGTAGTATAAGAGACAGGGGGCGAATGGCTGAAGCTTTCTTT.

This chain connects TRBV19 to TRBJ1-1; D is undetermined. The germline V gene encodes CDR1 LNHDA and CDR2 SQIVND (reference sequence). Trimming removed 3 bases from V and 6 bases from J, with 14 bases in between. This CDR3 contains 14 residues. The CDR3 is CASSIREGVSEAFF. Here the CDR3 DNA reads TGTGCCAGTAGTATCCGGGAAGGAGTCTCTGAAGCTTTCTTT.

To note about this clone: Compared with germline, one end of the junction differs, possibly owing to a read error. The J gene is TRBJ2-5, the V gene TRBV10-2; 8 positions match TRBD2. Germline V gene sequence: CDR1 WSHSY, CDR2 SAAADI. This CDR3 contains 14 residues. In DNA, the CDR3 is TGCGCCAGCAGTGAGGTAGCGGGGAGTGAGACCCGGTACTTC. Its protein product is CASSEVAGSETRYF.

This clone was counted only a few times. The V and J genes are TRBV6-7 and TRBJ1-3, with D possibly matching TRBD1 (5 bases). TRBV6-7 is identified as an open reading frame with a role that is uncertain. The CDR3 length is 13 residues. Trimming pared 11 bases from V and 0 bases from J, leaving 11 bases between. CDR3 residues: CAGQGLSGNTIYF. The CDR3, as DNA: TGTGCCGGCCAGGGCCTCTCTGGAAACACCATATATTTT.

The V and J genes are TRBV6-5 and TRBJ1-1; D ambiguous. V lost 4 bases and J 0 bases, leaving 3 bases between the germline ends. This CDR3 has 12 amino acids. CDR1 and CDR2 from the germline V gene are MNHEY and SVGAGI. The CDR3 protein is CASSFMNTEAFF. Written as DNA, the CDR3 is TGTGCCAGCAGTTTTATGAACACTGAAGCTTTCTTT.

CDR3 DNA sequence: TGTGCCGCAGGGGGATGGAATGAGCAGTTCTTC. It translates to CAAGGWNEQFF. J is TRBJ2-1 and V is TRBV19; 7 bases agree with TRBD1. This CDR3 is 11 amino acids long. Germline values: CDR1 LNHDA, CDR2 SQIVND (reference sequence). V was clipped by 11 bases and J by 7 bases; unmatched bases: 5. Supplemented by reference TRBV19 and TRBJ2-1, the full variable domain reads DGGITQSPKYLFRKEGQNVTLSCEQNLNHDAMYWYRQDPGQGLRLIYYSQIVNDFQKGDIAEGYSVSREKKESFPLTVTSAQKNPTAFYLCAAGGWNEQFFGPGTRLTVL.

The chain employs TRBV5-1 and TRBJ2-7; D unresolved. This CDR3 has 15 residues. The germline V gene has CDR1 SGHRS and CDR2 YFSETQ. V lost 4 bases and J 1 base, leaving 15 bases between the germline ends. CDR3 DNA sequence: TGCGCCAGCAGCCCCAGGATAGATTGGTCCTACGAGCAGTACTTC. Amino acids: CASSPRIDWSYEQYF.

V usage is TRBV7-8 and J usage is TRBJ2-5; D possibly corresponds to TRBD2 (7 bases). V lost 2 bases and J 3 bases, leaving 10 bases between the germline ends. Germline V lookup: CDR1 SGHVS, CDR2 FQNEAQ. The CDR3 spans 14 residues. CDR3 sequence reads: CASSLSGGEETQYF. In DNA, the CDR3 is TGTGCCAGCAGCTTATCGGGGGGCGAAGAGACCCAGTACTTC.

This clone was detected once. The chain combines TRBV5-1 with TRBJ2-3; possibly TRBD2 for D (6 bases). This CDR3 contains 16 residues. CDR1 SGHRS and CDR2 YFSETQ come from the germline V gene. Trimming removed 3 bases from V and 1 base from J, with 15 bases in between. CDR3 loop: CASSWRGGGGTDTQYF. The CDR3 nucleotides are TGCGCCAGCAGCTGGAGGGGAGGAGGAGGCACAGATACGCAGTATTTT.

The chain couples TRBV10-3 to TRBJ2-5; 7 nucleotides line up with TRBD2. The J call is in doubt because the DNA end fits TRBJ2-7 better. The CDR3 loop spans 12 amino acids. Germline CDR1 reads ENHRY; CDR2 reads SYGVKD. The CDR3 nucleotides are TGTGCCATTTTGACTAGCCGCTACGAGCAGTACTTC. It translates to CAILTSRYEQYF.

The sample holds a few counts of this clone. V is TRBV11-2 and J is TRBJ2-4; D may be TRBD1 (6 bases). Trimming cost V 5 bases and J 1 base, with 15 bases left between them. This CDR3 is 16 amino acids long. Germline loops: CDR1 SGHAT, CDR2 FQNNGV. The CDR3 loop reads CASSPDRWQAKNIQYF. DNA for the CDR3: TGTGCCAGCAGCCCTGACAGGTGGCAGGCCAAAAACATTCAGTACTTC.

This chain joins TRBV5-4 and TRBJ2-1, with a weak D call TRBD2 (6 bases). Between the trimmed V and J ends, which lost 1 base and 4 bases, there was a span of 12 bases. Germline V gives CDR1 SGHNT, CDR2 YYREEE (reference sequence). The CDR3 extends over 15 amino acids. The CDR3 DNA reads TGTGCCAGCAGCTTGCCGGGAGCCTCGTACAATGAGCAGTTCTTC. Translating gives CASSLPGASYNEQFF.

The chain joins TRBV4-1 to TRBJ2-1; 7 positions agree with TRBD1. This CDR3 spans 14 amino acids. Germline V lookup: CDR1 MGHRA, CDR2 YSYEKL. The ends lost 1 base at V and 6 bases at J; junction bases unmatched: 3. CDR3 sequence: CASSQAPGGNEQFF. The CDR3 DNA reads TGCGCCAGCAGCCAAGCTCCAGGGGGCAATGAGCAGTTCTTC.

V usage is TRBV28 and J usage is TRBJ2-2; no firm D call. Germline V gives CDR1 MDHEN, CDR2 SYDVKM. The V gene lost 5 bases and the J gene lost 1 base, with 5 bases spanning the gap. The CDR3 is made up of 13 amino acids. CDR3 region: CASSLLNTGELFF. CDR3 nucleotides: TGTGCCAGCAGTCTTTTGAACACCGGGGAGCTGTTTTTT.

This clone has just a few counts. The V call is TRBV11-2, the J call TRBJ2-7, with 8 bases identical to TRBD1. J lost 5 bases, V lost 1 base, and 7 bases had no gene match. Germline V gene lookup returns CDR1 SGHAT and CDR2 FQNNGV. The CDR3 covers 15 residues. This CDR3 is CASSLAPTGVHEQYF. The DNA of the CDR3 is TGTGCCAGCAGCTTAGCTCCGACAGGGGTCCACGAGCAGTACTTC.

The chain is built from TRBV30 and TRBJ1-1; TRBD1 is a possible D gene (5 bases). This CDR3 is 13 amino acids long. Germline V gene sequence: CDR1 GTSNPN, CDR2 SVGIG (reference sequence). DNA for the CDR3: TGTGGGGGGAGGGGACTCCTGAACACTGAAGCTTTCTTT. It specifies CGGRGLLNTEAFF.